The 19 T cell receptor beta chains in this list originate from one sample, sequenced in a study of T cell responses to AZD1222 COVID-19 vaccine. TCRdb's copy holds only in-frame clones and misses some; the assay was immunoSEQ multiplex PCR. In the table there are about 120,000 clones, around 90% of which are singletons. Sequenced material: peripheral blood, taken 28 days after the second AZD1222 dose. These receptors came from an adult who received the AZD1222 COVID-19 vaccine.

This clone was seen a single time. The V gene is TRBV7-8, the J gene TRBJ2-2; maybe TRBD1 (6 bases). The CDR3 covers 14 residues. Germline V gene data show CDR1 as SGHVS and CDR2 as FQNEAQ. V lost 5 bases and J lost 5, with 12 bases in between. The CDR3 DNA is TGTGCCAGCAGCAGGGGGTCGGTAACCGGGGAGCTGTTTTTT. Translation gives CASSRGSVTGELFF.

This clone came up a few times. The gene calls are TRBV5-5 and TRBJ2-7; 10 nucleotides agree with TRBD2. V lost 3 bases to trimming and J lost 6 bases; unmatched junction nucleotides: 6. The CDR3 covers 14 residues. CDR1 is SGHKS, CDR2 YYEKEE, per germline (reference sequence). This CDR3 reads CASSSLAGELEQYF. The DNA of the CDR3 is TGTGCCAGCAGCTCTCTAGCGGGAGAACTCGAGCAGTACTTC.

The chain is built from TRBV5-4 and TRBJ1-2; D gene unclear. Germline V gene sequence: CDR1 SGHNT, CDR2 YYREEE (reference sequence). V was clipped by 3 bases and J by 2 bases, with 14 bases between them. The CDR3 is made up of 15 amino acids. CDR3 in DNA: TGTGCCAGCAGCTGGACGGTGCAAGAGAACTATGGCTACACCTTC. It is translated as CASSWTVQENYGYTF.

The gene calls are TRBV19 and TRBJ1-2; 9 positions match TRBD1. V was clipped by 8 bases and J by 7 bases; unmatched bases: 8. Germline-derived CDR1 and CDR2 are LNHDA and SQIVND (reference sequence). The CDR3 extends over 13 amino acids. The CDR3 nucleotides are TGTGCCAGTCAGGACAGGGGCGGTGGTGGCTACACCTTC. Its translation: CASQDRGGGGYTF.

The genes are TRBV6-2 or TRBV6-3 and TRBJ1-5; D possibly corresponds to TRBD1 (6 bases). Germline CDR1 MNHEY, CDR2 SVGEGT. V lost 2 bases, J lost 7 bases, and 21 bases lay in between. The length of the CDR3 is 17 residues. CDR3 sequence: CASSYIRTVASAQPQHF. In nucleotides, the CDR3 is TGTGCCAGCAGTTACATTCGGACAGTCGCGTCTGCGCAGCCCCAGCATTTT.

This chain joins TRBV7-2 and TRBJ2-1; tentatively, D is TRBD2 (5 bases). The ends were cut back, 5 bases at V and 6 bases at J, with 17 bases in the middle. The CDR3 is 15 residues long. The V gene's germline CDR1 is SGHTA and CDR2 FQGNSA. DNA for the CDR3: TGTGCCAGCAGCAAAGGGAGTGCCGATTTCAATGAGCAGTTCTTC. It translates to CASSKGSADFNEQFF.

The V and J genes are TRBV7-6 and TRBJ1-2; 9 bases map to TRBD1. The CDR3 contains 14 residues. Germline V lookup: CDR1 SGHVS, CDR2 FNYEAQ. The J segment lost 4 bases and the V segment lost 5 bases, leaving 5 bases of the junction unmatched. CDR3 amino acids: CASSPRQGGYGYTF. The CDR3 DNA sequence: TGTGCCAGCAGCCCCCGACAGGGGGGCTATGGCTACACCTTC.

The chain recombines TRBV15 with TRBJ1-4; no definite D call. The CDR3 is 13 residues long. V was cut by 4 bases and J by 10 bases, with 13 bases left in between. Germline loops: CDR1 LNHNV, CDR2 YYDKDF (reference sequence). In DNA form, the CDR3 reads TGTGCCACCAGCACTAGGGAGAGGCGAAAACTGTTTTTT. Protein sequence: CATSTRERRKLFF.

CDR3 nucleotides: TGTGCCAGTAGTATTAAGTGGGAGGCTTCCTACGAGCAGTACTTC. Translated: CASSIKWEASYEQYF. This chain joins TRBV19 and TRBJ2-7; tentatively, D is TRBD2 (6 bases). Between the trimmed V and J ends, which lost 3 bases and 1 base, there was a span of 13 bases. This CDR3 has 15 amino acids. CDR1 LNHDA and CDR2 SQIVND come from the germline V gene (reference sequence).

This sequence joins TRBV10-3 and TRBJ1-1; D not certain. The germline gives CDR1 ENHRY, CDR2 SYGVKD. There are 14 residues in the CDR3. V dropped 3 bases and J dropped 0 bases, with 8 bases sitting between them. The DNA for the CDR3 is TGTGCCATCAGTGATCAAGGTCTGAACACTGAAGCTTTCTTT. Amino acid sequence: CAISDQGLNTEAFF.

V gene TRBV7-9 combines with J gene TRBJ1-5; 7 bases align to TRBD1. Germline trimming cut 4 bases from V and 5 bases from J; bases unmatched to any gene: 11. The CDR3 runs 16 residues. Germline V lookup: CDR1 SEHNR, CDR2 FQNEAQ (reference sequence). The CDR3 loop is CASSSVTGVRDQPQHF. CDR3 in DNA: TGTGCCAGCAGCTCCGTAACAGGGGTTCGGGATCAGCCCCAGCATTTT.

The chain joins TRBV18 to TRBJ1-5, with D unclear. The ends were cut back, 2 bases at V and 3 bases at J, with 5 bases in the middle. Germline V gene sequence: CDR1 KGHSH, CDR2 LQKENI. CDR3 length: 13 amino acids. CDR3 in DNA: TGTGCCAGCTCACCAGGTAACAATCAGCCCCAGCATTTT. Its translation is CASSPGNNQPQHF.

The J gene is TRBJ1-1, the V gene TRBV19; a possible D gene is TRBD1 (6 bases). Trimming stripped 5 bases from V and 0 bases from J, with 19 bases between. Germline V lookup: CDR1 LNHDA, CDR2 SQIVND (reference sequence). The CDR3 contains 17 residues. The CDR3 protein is CASSPVVSGGMNTEAFF. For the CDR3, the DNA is TGTGCCAGTAGTCCGGTTGTTTCCGGGGGCATGAACACTGAAGCTTTCTTT.

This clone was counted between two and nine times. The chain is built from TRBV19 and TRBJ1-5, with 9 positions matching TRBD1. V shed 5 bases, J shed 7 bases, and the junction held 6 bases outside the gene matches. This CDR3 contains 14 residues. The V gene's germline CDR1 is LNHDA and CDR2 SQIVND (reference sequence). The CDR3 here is CASSGQGRYQPQHF. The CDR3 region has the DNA TGTGCCAGTAGTGGACAGGGGCGATACCAGCCCCAGCATTTT.

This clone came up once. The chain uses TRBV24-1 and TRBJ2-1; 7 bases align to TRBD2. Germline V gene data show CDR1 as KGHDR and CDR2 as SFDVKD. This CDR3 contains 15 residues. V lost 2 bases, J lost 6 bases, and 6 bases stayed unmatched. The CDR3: CATSDWTRASNEQFF. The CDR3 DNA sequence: TGTGCCACCAGTGATTGGACTAGGGCAAGCAATGAGCAGTTCTTC.

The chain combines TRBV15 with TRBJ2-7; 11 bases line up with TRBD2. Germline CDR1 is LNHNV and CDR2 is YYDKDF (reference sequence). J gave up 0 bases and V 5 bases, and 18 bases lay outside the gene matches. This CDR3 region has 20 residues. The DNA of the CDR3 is TGTGCCACCAGCTCCGACCCTCCGACTAGCGGGGCCCTAATCTCCTACGAGCAGTACTTC. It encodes CATSSDPPTSGALISYEQYF.

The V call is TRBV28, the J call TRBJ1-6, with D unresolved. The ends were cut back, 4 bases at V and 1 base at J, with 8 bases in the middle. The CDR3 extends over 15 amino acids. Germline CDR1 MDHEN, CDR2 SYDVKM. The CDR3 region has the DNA TGTGCCAGCAGTTCAGCTTCTTCCTATAATTCACCCCTCCACTTT. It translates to CASSSASSYNSPLHF.

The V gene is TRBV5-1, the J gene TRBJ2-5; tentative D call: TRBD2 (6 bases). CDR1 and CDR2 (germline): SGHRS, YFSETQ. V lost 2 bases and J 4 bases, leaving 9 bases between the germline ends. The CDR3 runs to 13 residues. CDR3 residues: CASSFVGGETQYF. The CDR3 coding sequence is TGCGCCAGCAGCTTTGTCGGGGGAGAGACCCAGTACTTC.

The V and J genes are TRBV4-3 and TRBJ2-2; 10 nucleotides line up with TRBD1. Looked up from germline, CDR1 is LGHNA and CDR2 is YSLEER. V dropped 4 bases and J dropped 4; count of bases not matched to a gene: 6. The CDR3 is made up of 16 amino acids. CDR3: CASSPRDRGGTGELFF. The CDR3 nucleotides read TGCGCCAGCAGCCCCCGGGACAGGGGAGGCACCGGGGAGCTGTTTTTT.